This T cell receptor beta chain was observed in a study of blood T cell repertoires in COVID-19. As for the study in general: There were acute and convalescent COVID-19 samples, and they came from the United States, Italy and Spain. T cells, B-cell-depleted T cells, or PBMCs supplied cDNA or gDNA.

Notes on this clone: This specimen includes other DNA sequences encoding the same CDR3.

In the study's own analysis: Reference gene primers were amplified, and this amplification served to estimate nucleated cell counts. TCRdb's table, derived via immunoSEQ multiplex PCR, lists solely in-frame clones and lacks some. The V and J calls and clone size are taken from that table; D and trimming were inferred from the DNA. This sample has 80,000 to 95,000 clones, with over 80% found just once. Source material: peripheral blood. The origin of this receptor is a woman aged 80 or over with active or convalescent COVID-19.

The CDR3 region has the DNA TGTGCCAGCAGTTTGGGGGGAACCTACGAGCAGTACTTC. Translation gives CASSLGGTYEQYF. The chain has TRBV12-3 or TRBV12-4 and TRBJ2-7; a weak D match, TRBD2 (6 bases). The CDR3 runs to 13 residues. V was trimmed by 3 bases and J by 2 bases, leaving 8 bases between them.